A selection of T cell receptor beta chains follows, all from one sample in a study of regulatory T cells in long-lasting Graves disease. Each CDR3 protein is one row after TCRdb ran MiXCR on the multiplex PCR reads. The sample shows 400,000 to 550,000 distinct CDR3 sequences, around 17% of them seen only once. These data also formed part of another study, on T cells in Graves' hyperthyroidism and ophthalmopathy.

The sample in question was peripheral blood mononuclear cells (PBMCs), obtained at new diagnosis, from a patient treated with antithyroid drugs. The receptor source for this set is a young woman with Graves disease. The CDR3 runs from the conserved cysteine through the conserved F or W. Each record gives: J gene, D gene, clone size, V gene, CDR3 DNA, CDR3 protein. D genes are given only for firm matches. A clone size is listed for some rows: how often the clone was seen (once, few, many), or a class if it is expanded.

TRBJ2-3 . . TRBV24-1 TGTGCCACCAGTCTTACGTCGGGCACAGATACGCAGTATTTT CATSLTSGTDTQYF
TRBJ2-3 . . TRBV29-1 TGCAGCGTTGGAGGAGGGAGTACAGATACGCAGTATTTT CSVGGGSTDTQYF
TRBJ2-7 . . TRBV14 TGTGCCAGCAGCCAAGCGTGGGGACAAAAAGCCTACGAGCAGTACTTC CASSQAWGQKAYEQYF
TRBJ2-1 . many TRBV11-3 TGTGCCAGCAGTTATTCCCTAGTTGAATCCTACAATGAGCAGTTCTTC CASSYSLVESYNEQFF
TRBJ2-5 . many TRBV20-1 TGCAGTGCTAGAAGGGGACAAGAGACCCAGTACTTC CSARRGQETQYF
TRBJ2-5 . . TRBV20-1 TGCAGTGCAGCTCCTGAGACCCAGTACTTC CSAAPETQYF
TRBJ2-2 . few TRBV18 TGTGCCAGCTCACCGTCTCAGGCGACCGGGGAGCTGTTTTTT CASSPSQATGELFF
TRBJ1-5 . . TRBV5-6 TGTGCCAGCAGCTTGAACGGGGGCTACGATCAGCCCCAGCATTTT CASSLNGGYDQPQHF
TRBJ2-7 . many TRBV20-1 TGCAGTGCTAGCGAACTTACAGGGTTCCACGAGCAGTACTTC CSASELTGFHEQYF
TRBJ2-1 TRBD1 few TRBV15 TGTGCCACCAGCTACCGGGACAGGGAACGTGAGCAGTTCTTC CATSYRDREREQFF
TRBJ2-7 . few TRBV12-3/TRBV12-4 TGTGCCAGCAGCCCGACCGTCAACGAGCAGTACTTC CASSPTVNEQYF
TRBJ2-1 TRBD2 few TRBV10-3 TGTGCCATCGGGACTAGCGGAGCCCGGGGTGAGCAGTTCTTC CAIGTSGARGEQFF
TRBJ2-3 . many TRBV6-1 TGTGCCAGCGTTGACCAACCCCAGCAGTATTTT CASVDQPQQYF
TRBJ2-5 . . TRBV6-5 TGTGCCAGCAGTTGGTTAGAGACCCAGTACTTC CASSWLETQYF
TRBJ1-5 TRBD1 . TRBV28 TGTGCCAGCAGAGGACCGGGGACAGTGTATCAGCCCCAGCATTTT CASRGPGTVYQPQHF
TRBJ1-5 . many TRBV28 TGTGCCAGCAGTTTTTTACAGGAACCTCAGCCCCAGCATTTT CASSFLQEPQPQHF
TRBJ2-1 . many TRBV27 TGTGCCAGCAGTTTATCCGGCCTATGGAATGAGCAGTTCTTC CASSLSGLWNEQFF
TRBJ2-7 . many TRBV28 TGTGCCAGTAAACGACAGGCGTCGTCCTACGAGCAGTACTTC CASKRQASSYEQYF
TRBJ2-6 . few TRBV11-2 TGTGCCAGCAGCCTATTGGGAAGTTCCTCTGGGGCCAACGTCCTGACTTTC CASSLLGSSSGANVLTF
TRBJ1-5 TRBD1 many TRBV20-1 TGCAGTGCGCAATTACAGGGGGGACAGCCCCAGCATTTT CSAQLQGGQPQHF
TRBJ2-2 TRBD2 many TRBV7-2 TGTGCCAGCAGCCAAGGACTAGCGGGAGCGTCTTACACCGGGGAGCTGTTTTTT CASSQGLAGASYTGELFF
TRBJ2-1 TRBD2 few TRBV19 TGTGCCAGTAGTCACCAATACCGACGAGCGGGGGACAATGAGCAGTTCTTC CASSHQYRRAGDNEQFF
TRBJ2-3 TRBD2 many TRBV28 TGTGCCAGCAGTTGGGGGCGGGGGGCCCTCGTTTCACCGGATACGCAGTATTTT CASSWGRGALVSPDTQYF
TRBJ2-5 . many TRBV7-2 TGTGCCAGCAGCTCCACGGGAACCCAAGAGACCCAGTACTTC CASSSTGTQETQYF
TRBJ1-5 . many TRBV20-1 TGCAGTGCTAGAGAACAGGGCAATCAGCCCCAGCATTTT CSAREQGNQPQHF
TRBJ2-7 TRBD2 few TRBV28 TGTGCCAGCAGTTTTGAGGGACTAGAAAACGAGCAGTACTTC CASSFEGLENEQYF
TRBJ2-2 TRBD2 many TRBV7-2 TGTGCCAGCAGCAGAACACAGTCTAGCGGGAACTTAGGGGAGCTGTTTTTT CASSRTQSSGNLGELFF
TRBJ1-5 . few TRBV28 TGTGCCAGCAGTCTAATCCCTCAGAATCAGCCCCAGCATTTT CASSLIPQNQPQHF
TRBJ2-5 TRBD2 many TRBV3-1 TGTGCCAGCAGCCAAGATCTTTCTAGCGGCCAAGAGACCCAGTACTTC CASSQDLSSGQETQYF
TRBJ2-2 . . TRBV10-1 TGCGCCAGCAGTGAGTCGATCGGGGCCGGGACCGGGGAGCTGTTTTTT CASSESIGAGTGELFF
TRBJ1-5 . few TRBV18 TGTGCCAGCTCACCAGTCGGGTTAACAGGGACCGCGAATCAGCCCCAGCATTTT CASSPVGLTGTANQPQHF
TRBJ2-7 TRBD2 . TRBV12-3/TRBV12-4 TGTGCCAGCAGTTTAATCGGGGCCGGACTAGCGGGAGGGCCCTACGAGCAGTACTTC CASSLIGAGLAGGPYEQYF
TRBJ1-1 . many TRBV20-1 TGCAGTGCTAGAGATCCGGCGCGGGTGAACACTGAAGCTTTCTTT CSARDPARVNTEAFF
TRBJ1-1 . many TRBV27 TGTGCCAGCAGTTTAATTCAGGAGATGAACACTGAAGCTTTCTTT CASSLIQEMNTEAFF
TRBJ1-5 . many TRBV12-3/TRBV12-4 TGTGCCAGCTTTCGGGACGGAAGCAATCAGCCCCAGCATTTT CASFRDGSNQPQHF
TRBJ2-3 . . TRBV9 TGTGCCAGCAGCGTAGGGAATACAGATACGCAGTATTTT CASSVGNTDTQYF
TRBJ2-1 TRBD2 many TRBV11-3 TGTGCCAGCACCCCCTCCAGCGGGAGCTCCTACAATGAGCAGTTCTTC CASTPSSGSSYNEQFF
TRBJ2-1 TRBD2 few TRBV4-1 TGCGCCAGCAGCCAAGATCAGGGGCTAGCGGGCGCTGGGGTCTTC CASSQDQGLAGAGVF
TRBJ1-3 . few TRBV20-1 TGCAGTGCTAGAGCTTGGGTGGGACTCACTGGAAACACCATATATTTT CSARAWVGLTGNTIYF